The next 20 T cell receptor beta chains were all read from a single sample in a study of T cell responses to AZD1222 COVID-19 vaccine. Clones were sequenced by immunoSEQ multiplex PCR, and TCRdb holds only the in-frame ones, with some missing. This sample has 90,000 to 100,000 clones, with around 90% found just once. This sample comprised peripheral blood, obtained on day 0 of AZD1222 vaccination. The receptors derive from an adult in good health.

The J gene is TRBJ2-2, the V gene TRBV6-5, with no clear D. The CDR3 consists of 15 residues. The V gene's germline CDR1 is MNHEY and CDR2 SVGAGI. V dropped 5 bases and J dropped 0 bases, with 10 bases sitting between them. The CDR3 region is CASSTWTANTGELFF. The CDR3 DNA reads as TGTGCCAGCAGTACCTGGACGGCGAACACCGGGGAGCTGTTTTTT.

The chain carries TRBV12-3 or TRBV12-4 and TRBJ2-7; a possible D gene is TRBD1 (5 bases). The CDR3 is 13 residues long. Trimming stripped 5 bases from V and 2 bases from J, with 10 bases between. The CDR3 coding sequence is TGTGCCAGCAGTAAAGACAGCGCCTACGAGCAGTACGTC. Its translation is CASSKDSAYEQYV.

The CDR3 DNA sequence: TGCGCCAGCAGCCAAGGAGCGGGGGGCCTAGGTGAGCAGTTCTTC. This encodes CASSQGAGGLGEQFF. The V and J genes are TRBV4-1 and TRBJ2-1, with TRBD2 matching over 9 bases. The ends lost 1 base at V and 9 bases at J; junction bases unmatched: 7. Germline-derived CDR1 and CDR2 are MGHRA and YSYEKL. This CDR3 is 15 amino acids long.

The CDR3 coding sequence is TGCGCCAGCAGCTTAACTGGACAGGGCGGCTATGGCTACACCTTC. It specifies CASSLTGQGGYGYTF. The chain uses TRBV5-1 and TRBJ1-2; 8 positions agree with TRBD1. With V trimmed by 2 bases and J by 4 bases, 7 bases remained unmatched. CDR1 and CDR2 from the germline V gene are SGHRS and YFSETQ. CDR3 size: 15 residues.

The CDR3 reads CASSDWIYEQYV. The CDR3 region has the DNA TGTGCCAGCAGTGATTGGATTTACGAGCAGTACGTC. This chain links TRBV2 with TRBJ2-7, with no clear D. V lost 3 bases, J lost 4 bases, and 7 bases lay in between. This CDR3 contains 12 residues. Looked up from germline, CDR1 is SNHLY and CDR2 is FYNNEI.

This chain uses TRBV6-5 with TRBJ1-2, with D perhaps matching TRBD1 (6 bases). Per the germline V gene, CDR1 is MNHEY and CDR2 is SVGAGI. The CDR3 consists of 14 residues. V was cut by 8 bases and J by 7 bases, with 20 bases left in between. CDR3 DNA sequence: TGTGCCAGCGTCCCCAGGGGCTCGTCTCGTGGCTACACCTTC. Translating gives CASVPRGSSRGYTF.

This chain links TRBV18 with TRBJ1-5, with unresolved D. V lost 2 bases and J lost 4, with 9 bases in between. The germline V gene has CDR1 KGHSH and CDR2 LQKENI. The CDR3 contains 14 residues. CDR3 in DNA: TGTGCCAGCTCACCAGCAGGATTGAATCAGCCCCAGCATTTT. This codes for CASSPAGLNQPQHF.

The chain recombines TRBV2 with TRBJ2-3; D is perhaps TRBD2 (5 bases). V was shortened by 8 bases and J by 10 bases, with 13 bases between the two germline ends. Per the germline V gene, CDR1 is SNHLY and CDR2 is FYNNEI. This CDR3 has 11 residues. The CDR3 DNA reads as TGTGCCAGCGGACTTACTTCATCGCAGTATTTT. Encoded protein: CASGLTSSQYF. The full variable domain, with the rest looked up from reference TRBV2 and TRBJ2-3, is EPEVTQTPSHQVTQMGQEVILRCVPISNHLYFYWYRQILGQKVEFLVSFYNNEISEKSEIFDDQFSVERPDGSNFTLKIRSTKLEDSAMYFCASGLTSSQYFGPGTRLTVL.

The chain recombines TRBV2 with TRBJ1-5; D is possibly TRBD1 (6 bases). From germline, CDR1 is SNHLY and CDR2 FYNNEI. The length of the CDR3 is 14 residues. Trimming took off 4 bases at V and 7 bases at J, with 14 bases between the two ends. The CDR3 loop reads CASSALGGGQPQHF. The CDR3 DNA reads TGTGCCAGCAGTGCCCTGGGAGGGGGGCAGCCCCAGCATTTT.

This chain uses TRBV21-1 with TRBJ1-5. TRBV21-1 is a pseudogene. CDR3 length equals 15 residues. The CDR3 sequence is CASSKSGPLNQPQHF. CDR3 sequence (DNA): TGTGCCAGCAGCAAAAGCGGGCCCCTAAATCAGCCCCAGCATTTT.

This clone has just one count. The rearrangement joins TRBV3-1 (or the pseudogene TRBV3-2) to TRBJ1-1, with D possibly TRBD1 on 6 matching bases. This CDR3 is 14 amino acids long. CDR1 is LGHDT and CDR2 is YNNKEL in the germline V gene (reference sequence). Trimming took off 4 bases at V and 4 bases at J, with 13 bases between the two ends. The CDR3 DNA reads as TGTGCCAGCAGCCTCTCAGGGGATCGCACTGAAGCTTTCTTT. Protein product: CASSLSGDRTEAFF.

As to this clone: A junction boundary mismatches the germline segment, possibly from a read error. This sequence joins TRBV5-1 and TRBJ2-1; possible D gene TRBD2, 5 bases. CDR1 SGHRS and CDR2 YFSETQ come from the germline V gene. This CDR3 is 15 amino acids long. For the CDR3, the DNA is TGTGCCAGCAGCTTGAGGGCTAGTACCTACAATGAGCAGTTCTTC. Protein product: CASSLRASTYNEQFF.

J is TRBJ1-6 and V is TRBV12-3 or TRBV12-4; the D is unclear. The CDR3 loop spans 13 amino acids. Trimming stripped 7 bases from V and 11 bases from J, with 15 bases between. The CDR3 protein is CASTQVGGTPLHF. The DNA for the CDR3 is TGTGCCAGCACCCAGGTGGGAGGGACACCCCTCCACTTT.

This chain links TRBV6-2 or TRBV6-3 with TRBJ1-1, with 9 bases fitting TRBD1. The CDR3 runs 15 residues. V lost 10 bases and J lost 3; bases outside the gene matches: 12. Per the germline V gene, CDR1 is MNHEY and CDR2 is SVGEGT. The CDR3 region has the DNA TGTGCCACCAGCAGGGGCCGGGACAGGGACACTGAAGCTTTCTTT. Residues: CATSRGRDRDTEAFF.

The rearrangement uses TRBV4-2 and TRBJ1-5; a possible D gene is TRBD1 (5 bases). V lost 1 base and J 5 bases, leaving 9 bases between the germline ends. The germline gives CDR1 LGHNA, CDR2 YNFKEQ. The CDR3 totals 14 residues. CDR3 nucleotide sequence: TGTGCCAGCAGCCAAGGACAGACTGATCAGCCCCAGCATTTT. This sequence encodes CASSQGQTDQPQHF.

This rearrangement joins TRBV6-1 to TRBJ1-2; possibly TRBD1 for D (6 bases). CDR1 is MNHNS, CDR2 SASEGT, per germline. Trimming took 8 bases from V and 2 from J, leaving 21 bases between them. This CDR3 contains 16 residues. The CDR3 bases are TGTGCCAGCGGTGGCGGACTCGGAGGGGGAAACTATGGCTACACCTTC. The encoded protein is CASGGGLGGGNYGYTF.

The gene calls are TRBV18 and TRBJ2-1; 7 bases are shared with TRBD2. V lost 2 bases and J lost 8; bases outside the gene matches: 3. In germline, CDR1 is KGHSH, CDR2 LQKENI. This CDR3 spans 13 amino acids. CDR3: CASSPVGGYEQFF. For the CDR3, the DNA is TGTGCCAGCTCACCAGTCGGGGGGTATGAGCAGTTCTTC.

This clone was recorded only once. The chain recombines TRBV5-1 with TRBJ1-2; a weak D match, TRBD1 (6 bases). Trimming pared 0 bases from V and 0 bases from J, leaving 9 bases between. The CDR3 length is 15 residues. Germline lookup yields CDR1 SGHRS and CDR2 YFSETQ. The CDR3: CASSLGGGANYGYTF. CDR3 sequence (DNA): TGCGCCAGCAGCTTGGGCGGGGGCGCTAACTATGGCTACACCTTC.

This clone was recorded once. The chain combines TRBV4-3 with TRBJ2-2; D gene uncertain. Germline CDR1 and CDR2: LGHNA and YSLEER. This CDR3 spans 17 amino acids. Trimming left V 0 bases short and J 0 bases short, with 11 bases between. This CDR3 is CASSQDSTLTNTGELFF. Here the CDR3 DNA reads TGCGCCAGCAGCCAAGACAGCACTCTCACGAACACCGGGGAGCTGTTTTTT.

The chain combines TRBV20-1 with TRBJ1-5, with a weak D call TRBD1 (6 bases). Germline CDR1 reads DFQATT; CDR2 reads SNEGSKA (reference sequence). The CDR3 is 10 amino acids. V dropped 5 bases and J dropped 13 bases, with 12 bases sitting between them. The CDR3 coding sequence is TGCAGTGCTCTAGGGGGGGATCAGCATTTT. It encodes CSALGGDQHF.